These T cell receptor beta chains were read from a single sample in a study of beta chain features in type 1 diabetes. Repertoires were generated with immunoSEQ multiplex PCR, while TCRdb's copy carries only in-frame clones and drops some. The sample yields about 220,000 clones, under 13% seen once. The sample was central memory CD4+ T cells from blood. The receptors were sampled from a man aged 18 to 30 in good health. CDR3s include the opening cysteine and the closing phenylalanine or tryptophan. The D gene is left open where the match is weak. For some rows the clone size is stated as once, few or many, or as a class when expanded; others skip it.

j_call: TRBJ2-7
d_call: NA
clone_size: NA
v_call: TRBV28
cdr3_nt: TGTGCCAGCAGTTTGGTGGGGATGCGAGGCGAGCAGTACTTC
cdr3_aa: CASSLVGMRGEQYF

j_call: TRBJ1-2
d_call: NA
clone_size: many
v_call: TRBV7-9
cdr3_nt: TGTGCCAGCAGCTCTCCGGGCTATGGCTACACCTTC
cdr3_aa: CASSSPGYGYTF

j_call: TRBJ1-3
d_call: NA
clone_size: few
v_call: TRBV7-9
cdr3_nt: TGTGCCAGCAGGTTACAGGGCAGCTCTGGAAACACCATATATTTT
cdr3_aa: CASRLQGSSGNTIYF

j_call: TRBJ2-3
d_call: TRBD2
clone_size: NA
v_call: TRBV5-8
cdr3_nt: TGTGCCAGCAGCGCGGGACTAGCGAGCACAGATACGCAGTATTTT
cdr3_aa: CASSAGLASTDTQYF

j_call: TRBJ2-6
d_call: NA
clone_size: NA
v_call: TRBV25-1
cdr3_nt: TGTGCCCGCAGTGAATATGGGGCGGGGGCCAACGTCCTGACTTTC
cdr3_aa: CARSEYGAGANVLTF

j_call: TRBJ1-5
d_call: NA
clone_size: few
v_call: TRBV4-2
cdr3_nt: TGTGCCAGCAGCCAAGCCGACGGGGAAAGGCAGCCCCAGCATTTT
cdr3_aa: CASSQADGERQPQHF

j_call: TRBJ1-2
d_call: NA
clone_size: few
v_call: TRBV30
cdr3_nt: TGTGCCTGGGCAGGGCATGGCTACACCTTC
cdr3_aa: CAWAGHGYTF

j_call: TRBJ1-1
d_call: NA
clone_size: few
v_call: TRBV19
cdr3_nt: TGTGCCAGTACGAGGCTAAACGAGTCTGAAGCTTTCTTT
cdr3_aa: CASTRLNESEAFF

j_call: TRBJ1-5
d_call: TRBD1
clone_size: NA
v_call: TRBV10-1
cdr3_nt: TGCGCCAGCAGGGGACAGGGAGGTCAGCCCCAGCATTTT
cdr3_aa: CASRGQGGQPQHF

j_call: TRBJ2-1
d_call: TRBD1
clone_size: few
v_call: TRBV27
cdr3_nt: TGTGCCAGCAGACTATATTCAAATCTCCGGGACAGGGGGAATGAGCAGTTCTTC
cdr3_aa: CASRLYSNLRDRGNEQFF

j_call: TRBJ1-3
d_call: NA
clone_size: few
v_call: TRBV9
cdr3_nt: TGTGCCAGCAGCGTACTTCGGGGTGAGGACACCATATATTTT
cdr3_aa: CASSVLRGEDTIYF

j_call: TRBJ1-2
d_call: TRBD1
clone_size: NA
v_call: TRBV6-6
cdr3_nt: TGTGCCAGCAGGGGACAGGGCTATGGCTACACCTTC
cdr3_aa: CASRGQGYGYTF

j_call: TRBJ2-1
d_call: NA
clone_size: few
v_call: TRBV5-1
cdr3_nt: TGCGCCAGCAGCTTGGAGGCCTCTGTAGTAGGCGAGCAGTTCTTC
cdr3_aa: CASSLEASVVGEQFF

j_call: TRBJ2-7
d_call: NA
clone_size: NA
v_call: TRBV15
cdr3_nt: TGTGCCACCAGCAGAGATCGGGACTCCTACGAGCAGTACTTC
cdr3_aa: CATSRDRDSYEQYF

j_call: TRBJ2-2
d_call: TRBD1
clone_size: NA
v_call: TRBV27
cdr3_nt: TGTGCCAGCAGTTTTGACAGGGGAGGTAACACCGGGGAGCTGTTTTTT
cdr3_aa: CASSFDRGGNTGELFF

j_call: TRBJ2-1
d_call: NA
clone_size: few
v_call: TRBV5-1
cdr3_nt: TGCGCCAGCAGCTTCTCTGTGGGGCCCTCCTACAATGAGCAGTTCTTC
cdr3_aa: CASSFSVGPSYNEQFF

j_call: TRBJ2-2
d_call: NA
clone_size: NA
v_call: TRBV30
cdr3_nt: TGTGCCTTAGAAGCAGCCGGGGAGCTGTTTTTT
cdr3_aa: CALEAAGELFF

j_call: TRBJ2-3
d_call: TRBD2
clone_size: many
v_call: TRBV14
cdr3_nt: TGTGCCAGCAGCCCAGGGACTAGCGGGAGAAGCACAGATACGCAGTATTTT
cdr3_aa: CASSPGTSGRSTDTQYF

j_call: TRBJ2-7
d_call: NA
clone_size: NA
v_call: TRBV10-1
cdr3_nt: TGCGCCAGCAGACTATCTACGGAGCAGTACTTC
cdr3_aa: CASRLSTEQYF

j_call: TRBJ2-1
d_call: NA
clone_size: NA
v_call: TRBV6-6
cdr3_nt: TGTGCCAGCAGTGGGGAGAGCTACAATGAGCAGTTCTTC
cdr3_aa: CASSGESYNEQFF

j_call: TRBJ2-3
d_call: NA
clone_size: NA
v_call: TRBV28
cdr3_nt: TGTGCCAGCAGTTTATCACCCGGGGAGGGCACAGATACGCAGTATTTT
cdr3_aa: CASSLSPGEGTDTQYF

j_call: TRBJ1-6
d_call: TRBD1
clone_size: few
v_call: TRBV27
cdr3_nt: TGTGCCAGCAGTTCCGGGACAGCAATTTCACCCCTCCACTTT
cdr3_aa: CASSSGTAISPLHF

j_call: TRBJ2-3
d_call: TRBD2
clone_size: few
v_call: TRBV5-4
cdr3_nt: TGTGCCAGCAGCTTAAGGACTAGCGGGACCACAGATACGCAGTATTTT
cdr3_aa: CASSLRTSGTTDTQYF

j_call: TRBJ2-1
d_call: TRBD2
clone_size: NA
v_call: TRBV18
cdr3_nt: TGTGCCAGCTCACCATTAGCGGGAGCGGGTAATGAGCAGTTCTTC
cdr3_aa: CASSPLAGAGNEQFF

j_call: TRBJ1-2
d_call: TRBD1
clone_size: NA
v_call: TRBV25-1
cdr3_nt: TGTGCCAGCAGCCGGGACAGGGATAACTATGGCTACACCTTC
cdr3_aa: CASSRDRDNYGYTF

j_call: TRBJ2-6
d_call: NA
clone_size: NA
v_call: TRBV7-2
cdr3_nt: TGTGCCAGCAGCCCTCGGTGGTCTGGGGCCAACGTCCTGACTTTC
cdr3_aa: CASSPRWSGANVLTF

j_call: TRBJ2-1
d_call: TRBD2
clone_size: few
v_call: TRBV7-9
cdr3_nt: TGTGCCAGCACCCCTAGCGGGATCTACAATGAGCAGTTCTTC
cdr3_aa: CASTPSGIYNEQFF

j_call: TRBJ2-7
d_call: TRBD1
clone_size: few
v_call: TRBV28
cdr3_nt: TGTGCCAGCAGTCCCCAGGGGGCACGGTCCTACGAGCAGTACTTC
cdr3_aa: CASSPQGARSYEQYF